This TCR beta chain was sequenced for a study of blood T cell repertoires in COVID-19. Study-level background: The cDNA or gDNA used as material had been derived from T cells, B-cell-depleted T cells, or PBMCs.

Germline V gene sequence: CDR1 SNHLY, CDR2 FYNNEI. V gave up 9 bases and J gave up 2 bases, with 26 bases separating them. The CDR3 contains 18 residues. Patients of the Seattle cohort, enrolled during active infection, were followed longitudinally. Methods used by the authors: Reference gene primer amplification yielded estimated nucleated cell counts. Using immunoSEQ multiplex PCR, the repertoire was profiled, and TCRdb retains in-frame clones only, with some absent. V and J calls and clone size come straight from that table; D and trimming were deduced from the DNA. The profile shows around 310,000 clones, nearly 90% of them singletons.

V and J are TRBV2 and TRBJ1-3; maybe TRBD1 (5 bases). The source material was peripheral blood. The sequence derives from a woman between 40 and 50 years old with COVID-19, enrolled during active disease. CDR3 sequence (DNA): TGTGCCAGTTATATAGGGGAGGGATTGGAGGTTCCTGGAAACACCATATATTTT. Residues: CASYIGEGLEVPGNTIYF.